This T cell receptor (beta chain) was profiled in a study of Ad26.COV2.S vaccination and SARS-CoV-2 variants. Sample treatment: some 19 received Ad26.COV2.S at low or high dose, single or two shots; roughly 5 received placebo; per-sample allocation not given. Following the first vaccine or placebo injection, samples were taken on day 63. Some clones are missing from TCRdb's copy, which holds only in-frame ones; the method was immunoSEQ multiplex PCR. The sample lists roughly 680,000 clones, around 89% occurring once. The CDR3 spans 16 residues. Germline V lookup: CDR1 MNHNY, CDR2 SVGAGI (reference sequence). V trimming: 2 bases; J trimming: 8 bases; junction bases outside the gene matches: 9.

This chain joins TRBV6-6 and TRBJ2-1; 10 positions agree with TRBD2. This receptor was taken from a person between 18 and 60 years old who received the Ad26.COV2.S COVID-19 vaccine or a placebo. The input for sequencing was peripheral blood, taken in a trial of Ad26.COV2.S vaccine versus placebo. The CDR3 spells CASSYSGASGSYEQFF. The CDR3 region has the DNA TGTGCCAGCAGTTACAGTGGGGCTAGCGGGAGCTATGAGCAGTTCTTC.